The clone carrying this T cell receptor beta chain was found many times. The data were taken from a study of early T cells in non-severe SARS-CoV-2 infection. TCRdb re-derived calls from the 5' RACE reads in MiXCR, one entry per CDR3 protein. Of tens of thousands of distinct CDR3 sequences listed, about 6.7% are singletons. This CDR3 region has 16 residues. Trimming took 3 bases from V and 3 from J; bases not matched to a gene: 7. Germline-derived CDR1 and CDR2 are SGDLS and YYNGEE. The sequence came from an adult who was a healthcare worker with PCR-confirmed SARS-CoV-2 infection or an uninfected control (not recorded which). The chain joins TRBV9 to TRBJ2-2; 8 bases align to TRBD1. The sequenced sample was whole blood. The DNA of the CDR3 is TGTGCCAGCAGCGGACCCGGGACAGGTCACACCGGGGAGCTGTTTTTT. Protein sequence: CASSGPGTGHTGELFF.